This T cell receptor beta chain is from a study of blood T cell repertoires in COVID-19. The wider study: Nucleic acid was either cDNA or gDNA, and it came from T cells, B-cell-depleted T cells, or PBMCs.

Methods used by the authors: Counts of nucleated cells, estimated from reference gene primer amplification, were obtained. Libraries were prepared by immunoSEQ multiplex PCR; TCRdb keeps only in-frame clonotypes and omits some of them. The V and J calls and clone size come from that table; D and trimming were worked out from the DNA. The sample records roughly 100,000 clones, approximately 81% being singletons. CDR3 length: 17 residues. CDR1 and CDR2 (germline): SSHAT, FNYEAQ (reference sequence). Points on this clone: The junction does not match germline at one end; this may be a read error.

The sample comprised peripheral blood. The gene calls are TRBV7-7 and TRBJ2-1, with TRBD2 identical over 14 bases. The receptor was isolated from a man aged 60-69 years with acute or convalescent COVID-19. CDR3 region: CASSLGTSGSSYNEQFF. CDR3 bases: TGTGCTAGCAGCTTAGGGACTAGCGGGAGCTCCTACAATGAGCAGTTCTTC.